Sequencing of this TCR beta chain was carried out in a study of T cell repertoires in cytomegalovirus infection. The overall study: Recently identified HLA-C-restricted and well-studied HLA-B-restricted CMV epitopes were used. Based on public TCR beta signatures, there were indications of CMV infection and of a matching HLA type.

TCRdb used MiXCR to reprocess the reads, holding one entry per CDR3 protein. The data hold approximately 270,000 distinct CDR3 sequences, with less than 25% observed a single time. This clonotype was counted once. Antigen: not known. Study-wide points: Dominating the ex vivo response were HLA-C-restricted CMV-specific TCR beta clonotypes. Totalled public TCR beta family frequency picked out people who carried CMV plus the relevant HLA.

V was trimmed by 1 base and J by 6 bases, leaving 10 bases between them. The CDR3 covers 14 residues. Germline-derived CDR1 and CDR2 are LNHNV and YYDKDF (reference sequence). V and J are TRBV15 and TRBJ1-5; no firm D call. The sequence was collected from a human donor in good health (CMV status not recorded). Some clones in this sample may be carry-over from other donors' samples. The starting material was cultured PBMCs, obtained from culture after CMV antigen stimulation. The CDR3 spells CATSRVRTRQPQHF. CDR3 in DNA: TGTGCCACCAGCAGAGTCCGGACTCGTCAGCCCCAGCATTTT.